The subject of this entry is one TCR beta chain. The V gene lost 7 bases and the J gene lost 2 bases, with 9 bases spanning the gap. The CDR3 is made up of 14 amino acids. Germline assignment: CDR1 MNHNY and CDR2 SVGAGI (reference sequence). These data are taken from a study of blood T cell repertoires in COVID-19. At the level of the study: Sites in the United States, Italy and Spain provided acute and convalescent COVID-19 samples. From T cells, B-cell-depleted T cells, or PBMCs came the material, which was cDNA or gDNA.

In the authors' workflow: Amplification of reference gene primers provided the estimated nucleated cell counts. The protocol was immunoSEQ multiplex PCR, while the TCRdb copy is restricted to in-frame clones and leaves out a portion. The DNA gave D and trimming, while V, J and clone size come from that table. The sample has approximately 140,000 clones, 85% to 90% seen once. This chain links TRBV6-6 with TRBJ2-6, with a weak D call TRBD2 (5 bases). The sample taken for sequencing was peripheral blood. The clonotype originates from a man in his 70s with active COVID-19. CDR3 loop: CASKTGTGANVLTF. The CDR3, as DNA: TGTGCCAGCAAAACGGGAACTGGGGCCAACGTCCTGACTTTC.